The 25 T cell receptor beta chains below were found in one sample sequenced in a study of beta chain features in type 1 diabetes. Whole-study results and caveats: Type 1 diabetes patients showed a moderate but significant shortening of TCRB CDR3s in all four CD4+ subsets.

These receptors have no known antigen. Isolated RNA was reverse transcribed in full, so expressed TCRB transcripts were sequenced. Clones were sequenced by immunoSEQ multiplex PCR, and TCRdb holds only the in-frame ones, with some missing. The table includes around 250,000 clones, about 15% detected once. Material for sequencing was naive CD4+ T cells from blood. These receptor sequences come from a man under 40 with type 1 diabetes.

CDR3 region: CASSLGRQGIPGTEAFF. The CDR3 region has the DNA TGTGCCAGCAGCTTAGGTCGACAGGGGATCCCGGGCACTGAAGCTTTCTTT. The chain carries TRBV5-4 and TRBJ1-1; the match to TRBD1 covers 8 bases. The V and J ends lost 2 bases and 4 bases, in that order; junction bases with no gene match: 13. The CDR3 extends over 17 amino acids. The germline CDR1 and CDR2 sequences are SGHNT and YYREEE (reference sequence).

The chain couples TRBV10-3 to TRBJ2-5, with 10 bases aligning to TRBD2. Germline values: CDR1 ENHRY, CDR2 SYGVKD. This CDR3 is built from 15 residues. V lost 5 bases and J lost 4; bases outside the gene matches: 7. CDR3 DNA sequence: TGTGCCATCAGTACTACTAGCGGGGTAGGAGAGACCCAGTACTTC. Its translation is CAISTTSGVGETQYF.

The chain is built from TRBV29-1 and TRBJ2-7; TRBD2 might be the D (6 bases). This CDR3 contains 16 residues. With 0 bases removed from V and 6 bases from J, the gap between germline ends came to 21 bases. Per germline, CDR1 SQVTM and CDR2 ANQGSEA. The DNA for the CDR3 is TGCAGCGTTGAAGATCCCCTCGGGAGTGAAACTGGCGAGCAGTACTTC. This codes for CSVEDPLGSETGEQYF.

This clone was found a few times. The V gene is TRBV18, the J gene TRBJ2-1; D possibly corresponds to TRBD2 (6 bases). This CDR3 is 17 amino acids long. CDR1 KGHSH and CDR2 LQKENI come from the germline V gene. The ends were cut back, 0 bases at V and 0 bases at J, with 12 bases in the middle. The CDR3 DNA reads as TGTGCCAGCTCACCACCGTCTAGGGGAGGCTCCTACAATGAGCAGTTCTTC. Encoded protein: CASSPPSRGGSYNEQFF.

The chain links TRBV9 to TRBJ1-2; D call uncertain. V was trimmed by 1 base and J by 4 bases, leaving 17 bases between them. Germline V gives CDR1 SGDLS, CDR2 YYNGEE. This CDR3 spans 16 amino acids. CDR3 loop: CASSVSGSTPGYGYTF. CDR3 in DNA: TGTGCCAGCAGCGTATCTGGCTCCACGCCGGGCTATGGCTACACCTTC.

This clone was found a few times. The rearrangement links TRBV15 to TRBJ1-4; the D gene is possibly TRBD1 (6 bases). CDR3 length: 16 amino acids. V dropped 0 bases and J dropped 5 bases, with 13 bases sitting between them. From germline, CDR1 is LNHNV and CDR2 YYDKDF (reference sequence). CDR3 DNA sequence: TGTGCCACCAGCAGAGACCAACAGGGAATCAATGAAAAACTGTTTTTT. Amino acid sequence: CATSRDQQGINEKLFF. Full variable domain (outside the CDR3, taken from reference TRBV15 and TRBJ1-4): DAMVIQNPRYQVTQFGKPVTLSCSQTLNHNVMYWYQQKSSQAPKLLFHYYDKDFNNEADTPDNFQSRRPNTSFCFLDIRSPGLGDTAMYLCATSRDQQGINEKLFFGSGTQLSVL.

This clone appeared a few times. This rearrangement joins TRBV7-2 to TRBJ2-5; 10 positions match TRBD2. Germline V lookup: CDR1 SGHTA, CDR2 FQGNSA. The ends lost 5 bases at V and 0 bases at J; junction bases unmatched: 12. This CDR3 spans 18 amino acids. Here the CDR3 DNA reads TGTGCCAGCAGCCCCCGGGGTAGCGGGGGGCCTTACCAAGAGACCCAGTACTTC. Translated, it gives CASSPRGSGGPYQETQYF. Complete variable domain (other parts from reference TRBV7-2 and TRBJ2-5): GAGVSQSPSNKVTEKGKDVELRCDPISGHTALYWYRQSLGQGLEFLIYFQGNSAPDKSGLPSDRFSAERTGGSVSTLTIQRTQQEDSAVYLCASSPRGSGGPYQETQYFGPGTRLLVL.

The CDR3 region is CASSYGTVTEAFF. CDR3 in DNA: TGCGCCAGCAGCTATGGGACAGTCACTGAAGCTTTCTTT. This chain connects TRBV5-1 to TRBJ1-1, with 7 bases identical to TRBD1. The J segment lost 4 bases and the V segment lost 3 bases, leaving 3 bases of the junction unmatched. Looked up from germline, CDR1 is SGHRS and CDR2 is YFSETQ. The CDR3 runs to 13 residues.

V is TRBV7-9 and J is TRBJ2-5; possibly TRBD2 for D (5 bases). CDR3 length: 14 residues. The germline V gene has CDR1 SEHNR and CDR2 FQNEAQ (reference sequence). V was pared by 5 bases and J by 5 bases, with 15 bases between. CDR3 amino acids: CASSTFEGRETQYF. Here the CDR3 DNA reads TGTGCCAGCAGCACCTTCGAGGGTAGGGAGACCCAGTACTTC.

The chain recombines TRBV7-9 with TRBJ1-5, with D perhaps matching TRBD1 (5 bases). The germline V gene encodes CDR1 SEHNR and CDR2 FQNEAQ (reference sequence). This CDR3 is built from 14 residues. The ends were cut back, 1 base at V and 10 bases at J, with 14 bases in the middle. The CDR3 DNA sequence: TGTGCCAGCAGCTTAGGGGCAGGGTCGGAACCCCAGCATTTT. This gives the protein CASSLGAGSEPQHF. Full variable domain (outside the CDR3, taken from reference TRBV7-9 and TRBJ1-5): DTGVSQNPRHKITKRGQNVTFRCDPISEHNRLYWYRQTLGQGPEFLTYFQNEAQLEKSRLLSDRFSAERPKGSFSTLEIQRTEQGDSAMYLCASSLGAGSEPQHFGDGTRLSIL.

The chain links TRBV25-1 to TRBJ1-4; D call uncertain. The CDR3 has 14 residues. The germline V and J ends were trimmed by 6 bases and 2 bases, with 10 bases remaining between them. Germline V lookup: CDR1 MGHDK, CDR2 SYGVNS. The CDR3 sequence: CASSVGGTNEKLFF. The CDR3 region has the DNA TGTGCCAGCAGCGTAGGAGGGACTAATGAAAAACTGTTTTTT.

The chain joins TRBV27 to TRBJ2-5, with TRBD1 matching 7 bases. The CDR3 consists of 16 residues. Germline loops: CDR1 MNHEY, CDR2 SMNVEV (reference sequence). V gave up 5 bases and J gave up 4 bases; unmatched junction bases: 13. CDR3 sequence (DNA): TGTGCCAGCAGTCCCTACGAGGGGGCGAGGGGAGAGACCCAGTACTTC. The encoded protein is CASSPYEGARGETQYF.

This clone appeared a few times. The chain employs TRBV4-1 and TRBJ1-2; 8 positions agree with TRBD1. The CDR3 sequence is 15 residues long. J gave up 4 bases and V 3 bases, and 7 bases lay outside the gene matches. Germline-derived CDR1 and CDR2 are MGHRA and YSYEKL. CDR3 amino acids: CASSHRGQALYGYTF. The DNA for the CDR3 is TGCGCCAGCAGCCACCGGGGACAGGCTCTCTATGGCTACACCTTC.

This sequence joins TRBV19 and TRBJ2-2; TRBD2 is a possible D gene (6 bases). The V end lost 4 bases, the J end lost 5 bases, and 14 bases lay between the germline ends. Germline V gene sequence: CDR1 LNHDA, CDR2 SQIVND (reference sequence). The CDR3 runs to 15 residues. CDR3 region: CASSTGVGGTGELFF. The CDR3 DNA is TGTGCCAGTAGTACCGGCGTTGGAGGGACCGGGGAGCTGTTTTTT. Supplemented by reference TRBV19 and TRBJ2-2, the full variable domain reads DGGITQSPKYLFRKEGQNVTLSCEQNLNHDAMYWYRQDPGQGLRLIYYSQIVNDFQKGDIAEGYSVSREKKESFPLTVTSAQKNPTAFYLCASSTGVGGTGELFFGEGSRLTVL.

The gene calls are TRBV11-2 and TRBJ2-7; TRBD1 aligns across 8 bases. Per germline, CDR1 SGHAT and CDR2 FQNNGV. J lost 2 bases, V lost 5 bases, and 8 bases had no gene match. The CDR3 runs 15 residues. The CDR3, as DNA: TGTGCCAGCAGCCGGGCGGCGGGACAGGCCTACGAGCAGTACTTC. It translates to CASSRAAGQAYEQYF.

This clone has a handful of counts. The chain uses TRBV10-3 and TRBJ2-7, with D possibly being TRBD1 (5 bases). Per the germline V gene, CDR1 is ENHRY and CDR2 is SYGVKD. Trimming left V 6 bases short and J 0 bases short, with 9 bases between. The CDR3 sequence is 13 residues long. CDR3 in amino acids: CAIRDTTSYEQYF. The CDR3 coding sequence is TGTGCCATCAGGGACACCACCTCCTACGAGCAGTACTTC.

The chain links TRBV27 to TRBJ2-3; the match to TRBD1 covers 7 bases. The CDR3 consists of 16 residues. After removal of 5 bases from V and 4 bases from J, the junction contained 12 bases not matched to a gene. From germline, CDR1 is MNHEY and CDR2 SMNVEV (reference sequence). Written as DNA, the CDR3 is TGTGCCAGCAGTCTTATTGACAGGGTGAACTCAGATACGCAGTATTTT. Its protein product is CASSLIDRVNSDTQYF.

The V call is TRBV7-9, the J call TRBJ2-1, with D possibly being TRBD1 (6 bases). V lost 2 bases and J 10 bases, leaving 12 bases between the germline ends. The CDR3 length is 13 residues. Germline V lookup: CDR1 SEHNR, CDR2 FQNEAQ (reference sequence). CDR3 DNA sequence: TGTGCCAGCAGCTTAATACAGGGAAAGGAGCAGTTCTTC. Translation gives CASSLIQGKEQFF.

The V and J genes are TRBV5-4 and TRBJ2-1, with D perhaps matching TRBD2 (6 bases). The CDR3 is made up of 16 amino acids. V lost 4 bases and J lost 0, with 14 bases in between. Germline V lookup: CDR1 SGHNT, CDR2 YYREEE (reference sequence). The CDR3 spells CASSQGDSSSYNEQFF. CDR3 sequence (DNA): TGTGCCAGCAGCCAAGGGGACTCGAGCTCCTACAATGAGCAGTTCTTC.

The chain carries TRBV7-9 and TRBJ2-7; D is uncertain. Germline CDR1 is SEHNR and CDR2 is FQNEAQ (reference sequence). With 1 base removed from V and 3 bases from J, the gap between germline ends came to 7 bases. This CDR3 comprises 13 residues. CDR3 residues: CASSLGAGYEQYF. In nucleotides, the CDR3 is TGTGCCAGCAGCTTAGGGGCAGGCTACGAGCAGTACTTC. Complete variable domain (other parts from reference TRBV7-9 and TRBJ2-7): DTGVSQNPRHKITKRGQNVTFRCDPISEHNRLYWYRQTLGQGPEFLTYFQNEAQLEKSRLLSDRFSAERPKGSFSTLEIQRTEQGDSAMYLCASSLGAGYEQYFGPGTRLTVT.

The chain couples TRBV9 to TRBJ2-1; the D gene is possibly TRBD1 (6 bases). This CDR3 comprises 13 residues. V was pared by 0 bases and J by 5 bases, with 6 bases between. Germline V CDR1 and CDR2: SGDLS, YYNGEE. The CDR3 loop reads CASSVGTDNEQFF. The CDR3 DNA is TGTGCCAGCAGCGTAGGGACAGACAATGAGCAGTTCTTC.

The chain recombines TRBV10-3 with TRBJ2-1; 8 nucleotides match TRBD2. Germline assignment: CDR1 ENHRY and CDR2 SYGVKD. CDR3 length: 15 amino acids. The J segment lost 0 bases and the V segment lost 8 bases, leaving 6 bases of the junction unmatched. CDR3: CAIREGGSSYNEQFF. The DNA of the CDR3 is TGTGCCATCCGGGAGGGGGGGAGCTCCTACAATGAGCAGTTCTTC.

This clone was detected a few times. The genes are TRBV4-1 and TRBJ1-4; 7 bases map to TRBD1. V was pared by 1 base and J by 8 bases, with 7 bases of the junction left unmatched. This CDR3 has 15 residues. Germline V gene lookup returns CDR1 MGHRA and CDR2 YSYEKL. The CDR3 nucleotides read TGCGCCAGCAGCCAAGTAGCAGGGGGTGGAGAAAAACTGTTTTTT. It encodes CASSQVAGGGEKLFF.

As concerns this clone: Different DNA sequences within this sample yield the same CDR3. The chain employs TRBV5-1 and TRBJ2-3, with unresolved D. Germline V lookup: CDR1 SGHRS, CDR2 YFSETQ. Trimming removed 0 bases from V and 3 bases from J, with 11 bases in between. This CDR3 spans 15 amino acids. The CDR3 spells CASSLVGEATDTQYF. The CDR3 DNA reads TGCGCCAGCAGCTTGGTCGGAGAAGCTACAGATACGCAGTATTTT. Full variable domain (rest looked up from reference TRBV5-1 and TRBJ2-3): KAGVTQTPRYLIKTRGQQVTLSCSPISGHRSVSWYQQTPGQGLQFLFEYFSETQRNKGNFPGRFSGRQFSNSRSEMNVSTLELGDSALYLCASSLVGEATDTQYFGPGTRLTVL.

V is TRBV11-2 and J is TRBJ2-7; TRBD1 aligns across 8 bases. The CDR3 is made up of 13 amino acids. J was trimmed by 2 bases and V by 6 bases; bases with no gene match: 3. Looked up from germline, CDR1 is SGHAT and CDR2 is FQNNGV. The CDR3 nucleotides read TGTGCCAGCAGTGGACAGGGTCCCTACGAGCAGTACTTC. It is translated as CASSGQGPYEQYF.